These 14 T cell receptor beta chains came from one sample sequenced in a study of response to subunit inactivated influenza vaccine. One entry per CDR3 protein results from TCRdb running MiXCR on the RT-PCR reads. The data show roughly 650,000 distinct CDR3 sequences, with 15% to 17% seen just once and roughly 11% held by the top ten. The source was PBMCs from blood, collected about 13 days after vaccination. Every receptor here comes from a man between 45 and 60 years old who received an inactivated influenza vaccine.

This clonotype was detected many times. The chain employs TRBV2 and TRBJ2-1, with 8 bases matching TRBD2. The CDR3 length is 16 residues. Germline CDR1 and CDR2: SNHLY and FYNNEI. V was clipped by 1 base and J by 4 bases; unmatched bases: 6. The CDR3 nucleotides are TGTGCCAGCAGTGAAGTTGGGACTAGTATATACAATGAGCAGTTCTTC. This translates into CASSEVGTSIYNEQFF.

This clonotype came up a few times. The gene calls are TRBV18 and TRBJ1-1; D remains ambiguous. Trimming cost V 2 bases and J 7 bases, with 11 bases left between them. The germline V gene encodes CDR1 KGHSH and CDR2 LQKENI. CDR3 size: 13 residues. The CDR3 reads CASSPNAIDEAFF. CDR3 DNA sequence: TGTGCCAGCTCACCAAACGCAATTGATGAAGCTTTCTTT.

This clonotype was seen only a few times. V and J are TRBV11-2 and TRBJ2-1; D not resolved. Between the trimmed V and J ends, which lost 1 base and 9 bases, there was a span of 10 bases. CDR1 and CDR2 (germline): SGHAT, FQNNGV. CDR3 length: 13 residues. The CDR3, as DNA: TGTGCCAGCAGCTTAGGTACCGCCGCTGAGCAGTTCTTC. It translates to CASSLGTAAEQFF.

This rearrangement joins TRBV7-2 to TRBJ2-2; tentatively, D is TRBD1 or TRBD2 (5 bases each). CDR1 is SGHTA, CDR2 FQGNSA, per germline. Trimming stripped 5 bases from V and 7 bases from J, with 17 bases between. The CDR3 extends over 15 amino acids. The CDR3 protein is CASSLRGSAGGELFF. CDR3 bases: TGTGCCAGCAGCCTACGGGGCAGCGCCGGCGGGGAGCTGTTTTTT.

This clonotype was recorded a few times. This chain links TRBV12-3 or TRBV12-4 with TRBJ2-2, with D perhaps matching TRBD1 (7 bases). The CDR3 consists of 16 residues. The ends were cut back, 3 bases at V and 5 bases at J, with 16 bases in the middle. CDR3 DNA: TGTGCCAGCAGTTTCTTGGAGGGGGCAGGTACCGGGGAGCTGTTTTTT. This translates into CASSFLEGAGTGELFF.

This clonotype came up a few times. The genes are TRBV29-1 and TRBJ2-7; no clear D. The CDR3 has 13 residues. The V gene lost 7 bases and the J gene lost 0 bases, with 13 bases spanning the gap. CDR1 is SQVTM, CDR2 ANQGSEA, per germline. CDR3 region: CSASNGASYEQYF. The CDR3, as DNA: TGCAGCGCATCCAACGGCGCCTCCTACGAGCAGTACTTC.

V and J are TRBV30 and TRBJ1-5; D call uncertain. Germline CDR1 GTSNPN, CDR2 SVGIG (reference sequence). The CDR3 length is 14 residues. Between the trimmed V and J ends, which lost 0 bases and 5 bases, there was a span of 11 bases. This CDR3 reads CAWSVQFGDQPQHF. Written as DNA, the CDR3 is TGTGCCTGGAGTGTACAGTTCGGAGATCAGCCCCAGCATTTT.

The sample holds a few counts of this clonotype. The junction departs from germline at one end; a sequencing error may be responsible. The DNA of the CDR3 is TGTGCCAGCAGCTTCCGGGGCGGCACCAGGGAGCTGTTTTTT. It is translated as CASSFRGGTRELFF. The chain is built from TRBV7-2 and TRBJ2-2, with D perhaps TRBD1 or TRBD2 (5 bases each). Germline V gene lookup returns CDR1 SGHTA and CDR2 FQGNSA. This CDR3 is built from 14 residues.

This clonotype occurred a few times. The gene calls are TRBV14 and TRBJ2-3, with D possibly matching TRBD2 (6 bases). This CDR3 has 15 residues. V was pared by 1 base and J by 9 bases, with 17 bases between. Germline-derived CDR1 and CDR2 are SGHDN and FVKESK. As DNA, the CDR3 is TGTGCCAGCAGCCAAGTTGGAGGGTCGACGGGGACGCAGTATTTT. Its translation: CASSQVGGSTGTQYF.

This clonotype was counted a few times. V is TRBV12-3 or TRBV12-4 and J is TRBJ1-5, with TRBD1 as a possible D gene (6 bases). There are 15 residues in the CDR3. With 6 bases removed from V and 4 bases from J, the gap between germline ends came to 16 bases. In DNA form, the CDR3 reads TGTGCCAGCAGCCACACAGGGTGGGTGAATCAGCCCCAGCATTTT. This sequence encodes CASSHTGWVNQPQHF.

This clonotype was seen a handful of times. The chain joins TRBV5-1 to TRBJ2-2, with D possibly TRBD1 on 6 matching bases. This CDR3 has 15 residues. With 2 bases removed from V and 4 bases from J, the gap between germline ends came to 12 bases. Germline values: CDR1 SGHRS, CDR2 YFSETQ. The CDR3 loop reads CASSFGTYSTGELFF. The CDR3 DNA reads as TGCGCCAGCAGCTTTGGGACATACAGCACCGGGGAGCTGTTTTTT.

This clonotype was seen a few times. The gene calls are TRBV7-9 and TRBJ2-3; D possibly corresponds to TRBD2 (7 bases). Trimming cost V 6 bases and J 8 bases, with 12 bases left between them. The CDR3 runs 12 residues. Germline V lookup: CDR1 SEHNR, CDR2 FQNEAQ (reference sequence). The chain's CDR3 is CASSPGGRTQYF. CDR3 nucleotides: TGTGCCAGCAGTCCCGGGGGGCGTACGCAGTATTTT.

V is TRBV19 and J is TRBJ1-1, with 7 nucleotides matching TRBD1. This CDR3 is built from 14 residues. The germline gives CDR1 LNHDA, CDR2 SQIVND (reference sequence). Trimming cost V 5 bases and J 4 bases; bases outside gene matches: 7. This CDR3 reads CASSPWDRSTEAFF. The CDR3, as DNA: TGTGCCAGTAGTCCCTGGGACAGATCCACTGAAGCTTTCTTT.

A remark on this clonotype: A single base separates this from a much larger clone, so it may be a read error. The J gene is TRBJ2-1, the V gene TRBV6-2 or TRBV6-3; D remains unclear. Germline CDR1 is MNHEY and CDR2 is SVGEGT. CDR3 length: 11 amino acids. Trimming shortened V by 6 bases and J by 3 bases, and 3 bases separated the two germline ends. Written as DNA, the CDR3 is TGTGCCAGCAGACACTACAATGAGCAGTTCTTC. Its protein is CASRHYNEQFF.